This passage covers 32 T cell receptor beta chains from one sample sequenced in a study of OX40 agonist ivuxolimab in advanced cancers. Sequenced by immunoSEQ multiplex PCR; TCRdb stores in-frame clones only, minus some. The repertoire holds approximately 20,000 clones, with approximately 78% as singletons. The sample consisted of CD4+ or CD8+ T cells sorted from blood, taken in a trial of the OX40 agonist ivuxolimab. Receptor source: an adult with an advanced solid tumor such as melanoma, head and neck, liver or kidney cancer.

The J gene is TRBJ2-7, the V gene TRBV4-1; 7 bases line up with TRBD1. This CDR3 comprises 14 residues. CDR1 MGHRA and CDR2 YSYEKL come from the germline V gene. V dropped 2 bases and J dropped 4; count of bases not matched to a gene: 5. Here the CDR3 DNA reads TGCGCCAGCAGCCAATTAACAGGGGATTACGAGCAGTACTTC. Protein sequence: CASSQLTGDYEQYF.

The chain employs TRBV5-8 and TRBJ1-6; D is unresolved. The germline V gene encodes CDR1 SGHTS and CDR2 YDEGEE. The germline V and J ends were trimmed by 4 bases and 13 bases, with 12 bases remaining between them. This CDR3 is 12 amino acids long. The CDR3 DNA reads TGTGCCAGCAGCATTTACCGGGAGCCCCTCCACTTT. Amino acid sequence: CASSIYREPLHF.

The chain couples TRBV7-2 to TRBJ1-5; D unclear. Germline V gene sequence: CDR1 SGHTA, CDR2 FQGNSA. CDR3 size: 14 residues. V was clipped by 6 bases and J by 6 bases, with 15 bases between them. CDR3 sequence: CASSPAPGFQPQHF. CDR3 in DNA: TGTGCCAGCAGTCCCGCGCCCGGATTTCAGCCCCAGCATTTT.

This clone was picked up a small number of times. The V call is TRBV6-5, the J call TRBJ2-3, with D tentatively TRBD1 (6 bases). V was clipped by 6 bases and J by 4 bases, with 11 bases between them. CDR1 MNHEY and CDR2 SVGAGI come from the germline V gene. The CDR3 contains 13 residues. In DNA, the CDR3 is TGTGCCAGCAGCGCAGGGGACGCAGATACGCAGTATTTT. It yields the protein CASSAGDADTQYF.

The CDR3 sequence is CASSLFARESYPEQYF. CDR3 nucleotide sequence: TGTGCCAGCAGTTTATTCGCCCGGGAATCGTACCCCGAGCAGTACTTC. The chain joins TRBV27 to TRBJ2-7; D is possibly TRBD2 (5 bases). V dropped 1 base and J dropped 6 bases, with 19 bases sitting between them. The CDR3 is 16 residues long. Germline CDR1 reads MNHEY; CDR2 reads SMNVEV (reference sequence).

V and J are TRBV27 and TRBJ1-2; 7 nucleotides match TRBD1. The CDR3 totals 16 residues. After removal of 0 bases from V and 4 bases from J, the junction contained 8 bases not matched to a gene. The germline V gene has CDR1 MNHEY and CDR2 SMNVEV (reference sequence). This chain's CDR3 is CASSLSSGTVSYGYTF. DNA for the CDR3: TGTGCCAGCAGTTTATCCTCCGGGACAGTATCCTATGGCTACACCTTC.

By share, this clone counts as medium-sized. J is TRBJ2-1 and V is TRBV7-3; D might be TRBD1 (6 bases). Per the germline V gene, CDR1 is SGHTA and CDR2 is FQGTGA. Trimming removed 5 bases from V and 9 bases from J, with 11 bases in between. The CDR3 length is 12 residues. CDR3 in amino acids: CASSRLGGEQFF. CDR3 DNA sequence: TGTGCCAGCAGCCGATTAGGGGGTGAGCAGTTCTTC.

In its sample, this clone was seen many times. The J gene is TRBJ1-4, the V gene TRBV6-5; weak D call: TRBD1 (5 bases). This CDR3 spans 12 amino acids. Germline V gene sequence: CDR1 MNHEY, CDR2 SVGAGI. Trimming removed 6 bases at V and 10 bases at J, with 12 bases between. The CDR3: CASRDSGGKLFF. Written as DNA, the CDR3 is TGTGCCAGCAGGGACTCCGGGGGAAAACTGTTTTTT.

The chain couples TRBV6-5 to TRBJ2-7; D gene ambiguous. The V end was cut by 2 bases, the J end by 4 bases, with 18 bases between. CDR3 length: 16 residues. Germline V CDR1 and CDR2: MNHEY, SVGAGI. CDR3 region: CASSYGPQDPFYEQYF. CDR3 DNA: TGTGCCAGCAGTTACGGTCCGCAGGACCCGTTTTACGAGCAGTACTTC.

This rearrangement joins TRBV27 to TRBJ2-3; D tentatively reads TRBD1 or TRBD2 (5 bases each). This CDR3 has 13 residues. The V end lost 10 bases, the J end lost 2 bases, and 13 bases lay between the germline ends. The germline CDR1 and CDR2 sequences are MNHEY and SMNVEV (reference sequence). CDR3 DNA sequence: TGTGCCATCTGGGACGGGGTCACAGATACGCAGTATTTT. Amino acids: CAIWDGVTDTQYF.

This chain joins TRBV11-2 and TRBJ1-1; no firm D call. The V end was cut by 1 base, the J end by 1 base, with 10 bases between. The CDR3 has 15 residues. The germline V gene encodes CDR1 SGHAT and CDR2 FQNNGV. The CDR3 DNA follows: TGTGCCAGCAGCTTAGGGGGAGTGCGGAACACTGAAGCTTTCTTT. Its protein is CASSLGGVRNTEAFF. Based on the CDR3 plus reference TRBV11-2 and TRBJ1-1, the full variable domain is EAGVAQSPRYKIIEKRQSVAFWCNPISGHATLYWYQQILGQGPKLLIQFQNNGVVDDSQLPKDRFSAERLKGVDSTLKIQPAKLEDSAVYLCASSLGGVRNTEAFFGQGTRLTVV.

The chain couples TRBV11-2 to TRBJ2-7, with 7 bases that match TRBD2. Germline V gene data show CDR1 as SGHAT and CDR2 as FQNNGV. The CDR3 is 15 residues long. The V and J ends lost 3 bases and 6 bases, in that order; junction bases with no gene match: 11. The CDR3 nucleotides read TGTGCCAGCAGCTTCCGTGGGCGGGAGAAAGGCGAGCAGTACTTC. It yields the protein CASSFRGREKGEQYF.

V and J are TRBV2 and TRBJ1-4; the match to TRBD1 covers 11 bases. The CDR3 runs 18 residues. The germline gives CDR1 SNHLY, CDR2 FYNNEI. J lost 7 bases, V lost 0 bases, and 10 bases had no gene match. CDR3: CASSEAAGTGGWREKLFF. CDR3 sequence (DNA): TGTGCCAGCAGTGAAGCCGCCGGGACAGGGGGTTGGCGTGAAAAACTGTTTTTT.

The chain has TRBV9 and TRBJ2-5; D could derive from TRBD1 or TRBD2 (5 bases each). The CDR3 loop spans 15 amino acids. Germline assignment: CDR1 SGDLS and CDR2 YYNGEE. V shed 0 bases and J shed 4 bases, with 13 bases lying between them. In DNA, the CDR3 is TGTGCCAGCAGCGTAGACGGGACCCCGGGAGAGACCCAGTACTTC. This encodes CASSVDGTPGETQYF.

This chain joins TRBV4-1 and TRBJ2-4; 8 nucleotides line up with TRBD2. The CDR3 runs to 16 residues. Germline CDR1 is MGHRA and CDR2 is YSYEKL. V lost 1 base, J lost 6 bases, and 8 bases stayed unmatched. The DNA for the CDR3 is TGCGCCAGCAGCCAAGGACTCTCCGGGAGGGGAAACATTCAGTACTTC. Its translation: CASSQGLSGRGNIQYF.

The J gene is TRBJ2-3, the V gene TRBV4-1, with D possibly TRBD2 on 5 matching bases. Trimming left V 1 base short and J 6 bases short, with 8 bases between. CDR3 length: 13 residues. Per the germline V gene, CDR1 is MGHRA and CDR2 is YSYEKL. The CDR3 loop is CASSQARGDTQYF. The DNA of the CDR3 is TGCGCCAGCAGCCAAGCCCGAGGGGATACGCAGTATTTT.

V usage is TRBV7-8 and J usage is TRBJ1-1; TRBD1 agrees at 7 bases. CDR1 SGHVS and CDR2 FQNEAQ come from the germline V gene. V shed 5 bases, J shed 10 bases, and the junction held 13 bases outside the gene matches. CDR3 length equals 14 residues. The CDR3 sequence: CASSPDRVGLGAFF. The CDR3 DNA reads as TGTGCCAGCAGCCCCGACAGGGTAGGATTGGGAGCTTTCTTT.

The gene calls are TRBV29-1 and TRBJ2-3, with D possibly matching TRBD2 (7 bases). Per the germline V gene, CDR1 is SQVTM and CDR2 is ANQGSEA. Trimming removed 4 bases from V and 1 base from J, with 12 bases in between. This CDR3 comprises 14 residues. The CDR3 DNA follows: TGCAGCGTTGGTTTCGGGGGGCGCACAGATACGCAGTATTTT. It is translated as CSVGFGGRTDTQYF.

This clone was seen just once. CDR3 bases: TGTGCCAGCACCCTAAGCGGGACAGAGCCAGGGGATACGCAGTATTTT. It is translated as CASTLSGTEPGDTQYF. V and J are TRBV7-9 and TRBJ2-3, with D perhaps being TRBD1 or TRBD2 (7 bases each). Trimming left V 7 bases short and J 6 bases short, with 23 bases between. Germline CDR1 SEHNR, CDR2 FQNEAQ (reference sequence). The CDR3 consists of 16 residues.

This chain joins TRBV5-4 and TRBJ2-3; no reliable D call. The germline CDR1 and CDR2 sequences are SGHNT and YYREEE (reference sequence). The CDR3 extends over 13 amino acids. With 0 bases removed from V and 6 bases from J, the gap between germline ends came to 8 bases. DNA for the CDR3: TGTGCCAGCAGCTTGGTCCCAGTCGATACGCAGTATTTT. Protein sequence: CASSLVPVDTQYF.

The chain is built from TRBV5-5 and TRBJ1-1; D remains ambiguous. This CDR3 is built from 14 residues. CDR1 and CDR2 from the germline V gene are SGHKS and YYEKEE (reference sequence). With 1 base removed from V and 3 bases from J, the gap between germline ends came to 10 bases. CDR3 in DNA: TGTGCCAGCAGCTTGTTGGGATATGACACTGAAGCTTTCTTT. Translating it yields CASSLLGYDTEAFF. Complete variable domain (other parts from reference TRBV5-5 and TRBJ1-1): DAGVTQSPTHLIKTRGQQVTLRCSPISGHKSVSWYQQVLGQGPQFIFQYYEKEERGRGNFPDRFSARQFPNYSSELNVNALLLGDSALYLCASSLLGYDTEAFFGQGTRLTVV.

The V and J genes are TRBV10-1 and TRBJ2-1, with TRBD2 as a possible D gene (6 bases). Trimming stripped 2 bases from V and 3 bases from J, with 8 bases between. CDR3 length: 14 amino acids. Germline CDR1 is WNHNN and CDR2 is SYGVQD (reference sequence). The CDR3 loop is CASSEREFYNEQFF. In DNA, the CDR3 is TGCGCCAGCAGTGAGCGGGAGTTCTACAATGAGCAGTTCTTC.

The chain recombines TRBV7-9 with TRBJ2-3; D ambiguous. The CDR3 has 13 residues. Trimming removed 0 bases at V and 5 bases at J, with 6 bases between. Germline V gene data show CDR1 as SEHNR and CDR2 as FQNEAQ (reference sequence). CDR3 in amino acids: CASSLALLDTQYF. Here the CDR3 DNA reads TGTGCCAGCAGCTTAGCTTTGTTAGATACGCAGTATTTT.

V usage is TRBV6-5 and J usage is TRBJ2-7, with D unresolved. The CDR3 is 12 amino acids. The V gene lost 8 bases and the J gene lost 0 bases, with 8 bases spanning the gap. Germline V gives CDR1 MNHEY, CDR2 SVGAGI. The CDR3 loop is CASFRSSYEQYF. Written as DNA, the CDR3 is TGTGCCAGCTTCAGGAGCTCCTACGAGCAGTACTTC.

The chain uses TRBV13 and TRBJ2-7; the D is unclear. This CDR3 has 12 residues. V was clipped by 0 bases and J by 3 bases, with 3 bases between them. The germline V gene encodes CDR1 PRHDT and CDR2 FYEKMQ (reference sequence). CDR3 protein: CASSLGVYEQYF. The CDR3 DNA sequence: TGTGCCAGCAGCTTAGGGGTCTACGAGCAGTACTTC.

This sequence joins TRBV5-1 and TRBJ1-1, with D perhaps matching TRBD1 (5 bases). This CDR3 region has 13 residues. Germline V gene sequence: CDR1 SGHRS, CDR2 YFSETQ. The germline V and J ends were trimmed by 4 bases and 4 bases, with 11 bases remaining between them. The CDR3, as DNA: TGCGCCAGCAGCGAGGAGGGGCTCACTGAAGCTTTCTTT. Its protein is CASSEEGLTEAFF.

The V gene is TRBV18, the J gene TRBJ1-1; no clear D. The CDR3 totals 14 residues. Per the germline V gene, CDR1 is KGHSH and CDR2 is LQKENI. V was trimmed by 5 bases and J by 3 bases, leaving 13 bases between them. The CDR3 DNA reads TGTGCCAGCTCAGAAGGTGGTGGGGACACTGAAGCTTTCTTT. The encoded protein is CASSEGGGDTEAFF. The variable domain in full, completed from reference TRBV18 and TRBJ1-1, reads NAGVMQNPRHLVRRRGQEARLRCSPMKGHSHVYWYRQLPEEGLKFMVYLQKENIIDESGMPKERFSAEFPKEGPSILRIQQVVRGDSAAYFCASSEGGGDTEAFFGQGTRLTVV.

This rearrangement joins TRBV6-6 to TRBJ2-3, with D possibly called TRBD1 or TRBD2 (5 bases each). This CDR3 region has 15 residues. Germline CDR1 MNHNY, CDR2 SVGAGI (reference sequence). The V end lost 10 bases, the J end lost 6 bases, and 23 bases lay between the germline ends. The CDR3 region is CATTTRDPGADTQYF. The CDR3 DNA reads TGTGCCACCACAACTCGGGACCCTGGAGCGGATACGCAGTATTTT.

The chain recombines TRBV9 with TRBJ2-1, with D uncertain. V lost 3 bases to trimming and J lost 8 bases, with 6 bases between them. Germline assignment: CDR1 SGDLS and CDR2 YYNGEE. This CDR3 region has 11 residues. The CDR3 sequence is CASSALYEQFF. As DNA, the CDR3 is TGTGCCAGCAGCGCATTATATGAGCAGTTCTTC. The full variable domain, with the rest looked up from reference TRBV9 and TRBJ2-1, is DSGVTQTPKHLITATGQRVTLRCSPRSGDLSVYWYQQSLDQGLQFLIQYYNGEERAKGNILERFSAQQFPDLHSELNLSSLELGDSALYFCASSALYEQFFGPGTRLTVL.

This clone was counted a single time. This chain joins TRBV13 and TRBJ1-1, with D perhaps matching TRBD1 (5 bases). The CDR3 covers 14 residues. The germline V and J ends were trimmed by 0 bases and 2 bases, with 7 bases remaining between them. Germline V gene sequence: CDR1 PRHDT, CDR2 FYEKMQ (reference sequence). The CDR3 DNA follows: TGTGCCAGCAGCTTAGGGGGGACTAACACTGAAGCTTTCTTT. This translates into CASSLGGTNTEAFF.

Comments on this clone: A read error may produce the germline difference seen at one junction end. The chain is built from TRBV14 and TRBJ2-7; D may correspond to TRBD1 or TRBD2 (5 bases each). Germline V CDR1 and CDR2: SGHDN, FVKESK. The CDR3 contains 11 residues. The CDR3 DNA is TGTGCCAGCAGCCAAGGAGGGGCCAGGAGTTTC. Encoded protein: CASSQGGARSF.

This clone is a singleton in its sample. J is TRBJ2-2 and V is TRBV9; the D is unclear. With 3 bases removed from V and 6 bases from J, the gap between germline ends came to 6 bases. The CDR3 runs 12 residues. The germline V gene encodes CDR1 SGDLS and CDR2 YYNGEE. CDR3 nucleotides: TGTGCCAGCAGCGCTGAGTCCGGGGAGCTGTTTTTT. It yields the protein CASSAESGELFF.